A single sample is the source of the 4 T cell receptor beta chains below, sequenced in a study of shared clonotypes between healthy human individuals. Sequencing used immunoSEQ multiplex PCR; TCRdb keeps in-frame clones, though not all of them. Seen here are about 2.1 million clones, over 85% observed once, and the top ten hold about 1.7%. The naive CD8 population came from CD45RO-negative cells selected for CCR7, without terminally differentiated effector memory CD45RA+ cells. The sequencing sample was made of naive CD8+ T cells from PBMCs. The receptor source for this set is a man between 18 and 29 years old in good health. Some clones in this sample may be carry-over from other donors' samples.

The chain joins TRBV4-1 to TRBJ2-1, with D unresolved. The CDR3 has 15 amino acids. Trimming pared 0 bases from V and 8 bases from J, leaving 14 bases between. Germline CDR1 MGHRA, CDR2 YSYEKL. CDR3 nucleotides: TGCGCCAGCAGCCAAGAGGGAAAGGCCCATCATGAGCAGTTCTTC. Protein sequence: CASSQEGKAHHEQFF.

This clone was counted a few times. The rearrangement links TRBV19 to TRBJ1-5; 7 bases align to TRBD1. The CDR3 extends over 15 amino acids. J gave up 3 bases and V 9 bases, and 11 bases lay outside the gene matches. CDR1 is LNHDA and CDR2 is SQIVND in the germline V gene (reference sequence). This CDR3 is CASLDRDSDNQPQHF. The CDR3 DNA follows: TGTGCCAGCCTCGACCGGGACAGCGACAATCAGCCCCAGCATTTT.

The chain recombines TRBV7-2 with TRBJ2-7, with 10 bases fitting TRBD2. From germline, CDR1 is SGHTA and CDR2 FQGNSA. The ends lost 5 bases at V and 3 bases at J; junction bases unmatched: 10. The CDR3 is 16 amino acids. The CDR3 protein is CASSPRTSGGLYEQYF. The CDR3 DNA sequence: TGTGCCAGCAGCCCGAGGACTAGCGGAGGGCTCTACGAGCAGTACTTC.

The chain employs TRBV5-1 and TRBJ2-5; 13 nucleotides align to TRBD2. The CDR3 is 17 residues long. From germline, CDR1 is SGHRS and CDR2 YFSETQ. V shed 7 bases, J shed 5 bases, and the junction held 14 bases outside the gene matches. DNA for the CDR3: TGCGCCAGCGCCGAACTAACTAGCGGGAGGGCCGGGGAGACCCAGTACTTC. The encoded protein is CASAELTSGRAGETQYF.